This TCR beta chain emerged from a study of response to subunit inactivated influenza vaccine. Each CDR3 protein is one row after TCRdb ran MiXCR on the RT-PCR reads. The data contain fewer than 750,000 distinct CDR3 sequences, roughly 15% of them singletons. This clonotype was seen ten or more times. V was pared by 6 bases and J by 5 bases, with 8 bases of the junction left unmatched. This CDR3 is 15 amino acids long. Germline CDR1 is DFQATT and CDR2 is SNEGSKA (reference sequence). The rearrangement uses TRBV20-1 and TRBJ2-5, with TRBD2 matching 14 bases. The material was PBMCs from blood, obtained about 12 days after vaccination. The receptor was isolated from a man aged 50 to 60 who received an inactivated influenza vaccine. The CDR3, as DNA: TGCAGTGCGCCTCCGGGACTAGCGGGGGTGGAGACCCAGTACTTC. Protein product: CSAPPGLAGVETQYF.